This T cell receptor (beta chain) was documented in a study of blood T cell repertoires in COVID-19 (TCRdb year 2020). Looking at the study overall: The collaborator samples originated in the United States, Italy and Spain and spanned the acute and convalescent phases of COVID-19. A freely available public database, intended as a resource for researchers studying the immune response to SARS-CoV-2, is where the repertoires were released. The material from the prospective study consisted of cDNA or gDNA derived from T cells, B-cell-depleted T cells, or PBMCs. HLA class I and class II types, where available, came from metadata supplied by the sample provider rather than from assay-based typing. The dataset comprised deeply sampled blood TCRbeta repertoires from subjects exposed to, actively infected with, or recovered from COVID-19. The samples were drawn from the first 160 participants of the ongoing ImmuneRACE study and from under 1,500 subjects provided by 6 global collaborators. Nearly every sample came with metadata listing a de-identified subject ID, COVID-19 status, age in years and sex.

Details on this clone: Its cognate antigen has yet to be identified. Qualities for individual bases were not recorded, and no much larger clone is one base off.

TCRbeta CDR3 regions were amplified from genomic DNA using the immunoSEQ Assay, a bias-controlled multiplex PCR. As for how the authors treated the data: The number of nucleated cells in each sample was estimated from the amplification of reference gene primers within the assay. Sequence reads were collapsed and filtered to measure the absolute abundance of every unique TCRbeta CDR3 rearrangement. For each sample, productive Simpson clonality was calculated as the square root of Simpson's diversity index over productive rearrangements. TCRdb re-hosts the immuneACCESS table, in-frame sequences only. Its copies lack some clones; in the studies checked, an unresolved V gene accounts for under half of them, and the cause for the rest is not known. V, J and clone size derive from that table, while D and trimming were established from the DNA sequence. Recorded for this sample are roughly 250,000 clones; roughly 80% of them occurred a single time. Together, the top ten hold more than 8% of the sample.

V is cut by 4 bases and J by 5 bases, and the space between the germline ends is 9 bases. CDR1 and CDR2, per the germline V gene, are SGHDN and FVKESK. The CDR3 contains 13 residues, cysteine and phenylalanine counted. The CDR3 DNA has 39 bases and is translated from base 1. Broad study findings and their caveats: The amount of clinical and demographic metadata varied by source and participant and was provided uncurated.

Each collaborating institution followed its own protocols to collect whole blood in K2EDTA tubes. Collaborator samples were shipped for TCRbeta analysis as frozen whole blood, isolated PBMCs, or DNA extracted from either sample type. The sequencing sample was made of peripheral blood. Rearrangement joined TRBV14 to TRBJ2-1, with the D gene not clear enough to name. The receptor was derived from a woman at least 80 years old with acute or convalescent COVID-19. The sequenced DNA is TGTGCCAGCAGCCCCCAGTACAACAATGAGCAGTTCTTC. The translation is CASSPQYNNEQFF.